The 10 T cell receptor beta chains reported below all come from one sample, sequenced in a study of CXCR3-negative and CXCR3-positive naive CD8 T cells (dated by TCRdb to the late 2010s). Study-level results and caveats: Compared with CXCR3-negative naive cells, CXCR3-positive naive cells had TRB CDR3s with higher hydrophobicity (lower Kidera factor 4), lower energy, and higher strength and volume indices.

Antigens of these TCRs are unknown. The run used a NextSeq 550. The Human TCR Profiling Kit (MiLaboratory) was used to prepare UMI-labeled 5' RACE TRB cDNA libraries. TCRdb reprocessed the reads, so every CDR3 protein sequence counts as one entry and DNA is not shown. The sample table holds 120,000 or so distinct CDR3 sequences. 0.59% of the sample is taken by the ten largest. The source material was naive CXCR3+ CD8+ T cells from blood. The cell subset or site label on this specimen signifies: CD45RO-CCR7+CD27+CD95- naive CD8+ T cells expressing CXCR3 (TNR3+). These receptors were taken from a human donor in good health. Some clones in this sample may be carry-over from other donors' samples.

The chain has TRBV27 and TRBJ1-1. Per germline, CDR1 MNHEY and CDR2 SMNVEV (reference sequence). The CDR3 totals 14 residues. CDR3: CASSFGTANTEAFF.

The chain uses TRBV9 and TRBJ2-7. The CDR3 spans 14 residues. From germline, CDR1 is SGDLS and CDR2 YYNGEE. CDR3 residues: CASSVEGRSYEQYF.

V gene TRBV7-9 combines with J gene TRBJ2-7; lacking DNA, the TRBD2 call made by TCRdb goes unchecked. The CDR3 has 15 amino acids. Germline lookup yields CDR1 SEHNR and CDR2 FQNEAQ (reference sequence). The chain's CDR3 is CASSPRGGSLSEQYF.

The rearrangement uses TRBV29-1 and TRBJ2-7; TCRdb outputs TRBD1, but without DNA this stays unchecked. The CDR3 consists of 18 residues. CDR1 and CDR2 from the germline V gene are SQVTM and ANQGSEA. CDR3 in amino acids: CSVEDVLGDKSGGYEQYF.

The chain couples TRBV27 to TRBJ1-4; as DNA is missing, the TRBD1 call by TCRdb cannot be tested. This CDR3 is built from 14 residues. In germline, CDR1 is MNHEY, CDR2 SMNVEV (reference sequence). CDR3 protein: CASSNDPGDEKLFF.

The chain joins TRBV4-3 to TRBJ2-7. Germline V lookup: CDR1 LGHNA, CDR2 YSLEER. This CDR3 contains 17 residues. CDR3 protein: CASSQDRSAVMSYEQYF.

The CDR3 protein is CSVGKRGFTDTQYF. V gene TRBV29-1 combines with J gene TRBJ2-3; TCRdb lists TRBD1, though no DNA is available to test this call. Germline CDR1 is SQVTM and CDR2 is ANQGSEA. This CDR3 has 14 amino acids.

The rearrangement uses TRBV29-1 and TRBJ1-1. The CDR3 extends over 11 amino acids. CDR1 is SQVTM, CDR2 ANQGSEA, per germline. CDR3 residues: CSVRGNTEAFF.

CDR3 protein: CASSLVAGGEYNEQFF. This sequence joins TRBV7-2 and TRBJ2-1; as DNA is missing, the TRBD2 call by TCRdb cannot be tested. CDR1 SGHTA and CDR2 FQGNSA come from the germline V gene. This CDR3 comprises 16 residues.

CDR3 protein: CASSEVGLVDYGYTF. The rearrangement uses TRBV6-1 and TRBJ1-2. There are 15 residues in the CDR3. CDR1 is MNHNS and CDR2 is SASEGT in the germline V gene.